This T cell receptor (beta chain) was identified during a study of blood T cell repertoires in COVID-19. The CDR3 has 13 amino acids. Germline V gene lookup returns CDR1 SGHTA and CDR2 FQGNSA. Deletions cut 7 bases from V and 3 bases from J, with 12 bases between. Libraries were prepared by immunoSEQ multiplex PCR; TCRdb keeps only in-frame clonotypes and omits some of them. The data contain about 300,000 clones, about 85% of them seen just once; the ten biggest clones take up 2% to 3%. The chain employs TRBV7-2 and TRBJ1-2, with a tentative D call TRBD1 (5 bases). The source is a woman between 45 and 65 years old who had recovered from COVID-19. Specimen: PBMCs or T cells enriched from blood (not recorded which). CDR3 loop: CASNTGVDYGYTF. The CDR3 DNA follows: TGTGCCAGCAATACGGGGGTAGACTATGGCTACACCTTC.